This T cell receptor beta chain was identified during a study of shared clonotypes between healthy human individuals. Study-wide background: For every donor, three CD4 naive, three CD4 memory, two CD8 naive and one CD8 memory plates were used.

The run depth of the assay was deep. The protocol was immunoSEQ multiplex PCR, while the TCRdb copy is restricted to in-frame clones and leaves out a portion. The table shows 2 million to 2.5 million clones, with approximately 95% occurring only once. Germline CDR1 MNHNS, CDR2 SASEGT. The CDR3 has 12 amino acids. V dropped 2 bases and J dropped 9 bases, with 10 bases sitting between them. Partitioning of CD4+ cells yielded a CD45RA+ naive subset and a CD45RA-negative memory subset. Specimen: naive CD4+ T cells sorted from blood. The subset is: CD45RA+ positively selected. The chain recombines TRBV6-1 with TRBJ1-2, with D tentatively TRBD1 (5 bases). This TCR was sampled from a man younger than 35 in good health. Here the CDR3 reads CASSESGYRYTF. As DNA, the CDR3 is TGTGCCAGCAGTGAATCAGGGTATCGCTACACCTTC.